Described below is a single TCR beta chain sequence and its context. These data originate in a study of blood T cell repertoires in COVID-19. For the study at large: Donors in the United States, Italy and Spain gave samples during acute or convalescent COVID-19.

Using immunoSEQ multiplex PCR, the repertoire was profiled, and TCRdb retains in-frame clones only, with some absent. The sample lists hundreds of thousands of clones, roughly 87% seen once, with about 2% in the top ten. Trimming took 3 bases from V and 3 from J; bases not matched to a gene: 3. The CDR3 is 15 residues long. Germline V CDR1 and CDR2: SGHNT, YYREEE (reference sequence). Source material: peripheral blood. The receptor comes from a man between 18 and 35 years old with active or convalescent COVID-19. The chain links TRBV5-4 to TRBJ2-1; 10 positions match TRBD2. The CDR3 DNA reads TGTGCCAGCAGCTCTCTAGCGGGGGACTACAATGAGCAGTTCTTC. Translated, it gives CASSSLAGDYNEQFF.